This T cell receptor beta chain was profiled in a study of cytomegalovirus exposure and HLA in healthy donors. Notes on the study in general: Later, TCR association rates were found to vary by HLA locus, highest for DRB1 and lowest for HLA-C. In a later analysis, HLA-associated beta chains showed higher expansion and lower generation probabilities than comparable chains. A classifier reportedly called cytomegalovirus status with high sensitivity and specificity. Most sequenced TCRs were rare (though some public TCRs occurred in many donors).

Of note for this clone: As yet, its antigen is unknown.

V was clipped by 1 base and J by 0 bases, with 7 bases between them. The CDR3 contains 15 residues. Germline V CDR1 and CDR2: SEHNR, FQNEAQ (reference sequence). PCR employed 60 Vbeta and 13 Jbeta primers. Method: immunoSEQ multiplex PCR; TCRdb's copy keeps in-frame clones and lacks some. The sample carries about 130,000 clones, 75% recorded once. The material sequenced was PBMCs. The chain uses TRBV7-9 and TRBJ1-3; TRBD1 is a possible D gene (5 bases). This sequence originates from a woman aged 45-65 years in good health and CMV-seronegative. The DNA for the CDR3 is TGTGCCAGCAGCTTAGAGGGGATCTCTGGAAACACCATATATTTT. It is translated as CASSLEGISGNTIYF.